The 11 T cell receptor beta chains in this list originate from one sample, sequenced in a study of OX40 agonist ivuxolimab in advanced cancers. Measured with immunoSEQ multiplex PCR; TCRdb has only the in-frame clones, and not every one. The sample yields about 72,000 clones, roughly 86% seen once. The sample was CD4+ or CD8+ T cells sorted from blood, taken in a trial of the OX40 agonist ivuxolimab. The source is an adult with an advanced solid tumor such as melanoma, head and neck, liver or kidney cancer.

The chain carries TRBV5-8 and TRBJ2-3, with D unresolved. Germline V gene data show CDR1 as SGHTS and CDR2 as YDEGEE. This CDR3 has 13 residues. V lost 7 bases and J 2 bases, leaving 11 bases between the germline ends. The CDR3 DNA reads TGTGCCAGCCTCCGGAGTTTCACAGATACGCAGTATTTT. It yields the protein CASLRSFTDTQYF. Looking up the rest from reference TRBV5-8 and TRBJ2-3 gives the full variable domain: EAGVTQSPTHLIKTRGQQATLRCSPISGHTSVYWYQQALGLGLQFLLWYDEGEERNRGNFPPRFSGRQFPNYSSELNVNALELEDSALYLCASLRSFTDTQYFGPGTRLTVL.

The CDR3 region is CASSSREVVDEKLFF. CDR3 DNA: TGTGCCAGCAGTAGTCGGGAGGTTGTTGATGAAAAACTGTTTTTT. This chain links TRBV2 with TRBJ1-4, with D unresolved. The germline V and J ends were trimmed by 5 bases and 6 bases, with 16 bases remaining between them. Germline V gene data show CDR1 as SNHLY and CDR2 as FYNNEI. CDR3 length: 15 residues. The entire variable domain, with the rest obtained from reference TRBV2 and TRBJ1-4, is as follows: EPEVTQTPSHQVTQMGQEVILRCVPISNHLYFYWYRQILGQKVEFLVSFYNNEISEKSEIFDDQFSVERPDGSNFTLKIRSTKLEDSAMYFCASSSREVVDEKLFFGSGTQLSVL.

By share, this clone counts as medium-sized. The chain recombines TRBV4-1 with TRBJ2-1; 8 nucleotides align to TRBD2. Per the germline V gene, CDR1 is MGHRA and CDR2 is YSYEKL. V shed 0 bases and J 8 bases; nucleotides not matched to a gene: 9. The CDR3 is made up of 16 amino acids. The CDR3 DNA follows: TGCGCCAGCAGCCAAGAGTTAACGGGAGGGCAGGATGAGCAGTTCTTC. This sequence encodes CASSQELTGGQDEQFF.

This chain joins TRBV6-5 and TRBJ2-3; D is ambiguous. V was trimmed by 5 bases and J by 7 bases, leaving 7 bases between them. Germline V CDR1 and CDR2: MNHEY, SVGAGI. The CDR3 has 11 amino acids. As DNA, the CDR3 is TGTGCCAGCAGTCAGGCCTATACGCAGTATTTT. It specifies CASSQAYTQYF.

The V call is TRBV5-6, the J call TRBJ1-1; perhaps TRBD1 as D (5 bases). In germline, CDR1 is SGHDT, CDR2 YYEEEE. Trimming took off 0 bases at V and 1 base at J, with 13 bases between the two ends. The CDR3 has 16 residues. This CDR3 reads CASSLAGPTENTEAFF. The CDR3 bases are TGTGCCAGCAGCTTGGCGGGACCAACCGAGAACACTGAAGCTTTCTTT.

The chain employs TRBV7-8 and TRBJ2-5; no clear D gene. With the DNA end fitting TRBJ2-7 better, the J assignment may be wrong. The CDR3 loop spans 12 amino acids. Germline CDR1 and CDR2: SGHVS and FQNEAQ. DNA of the CDR3: TGTGCCAGCAGCTTCCTACAGTACGAGCAGTACTTC. This encodes CASSFLQYEQYF.

The rearrangement links TRBV5-8 to TRBJ2-1; 10 bases match TRBD2. CDR3 size: 14 residues. CDR1 and CDR2 (germline): SGHTS, YDEGEE. The J segment lost 7 bases and the V segment lost 5 bases, leaving 6 bases of the junction unmatched. The CDR3 coding sequence is TGTGCCAGCAGAGCCAGCGGGAGGGAAAATGAGCAGTTCTTC. Its protein is CASRASGRENEQFF. Based on the CDR3 plus reference TRBV5-8 and TRBJ2-1, the full variable domain is EAGVTQSPTHLIKTRGQQATLRCSPISGHTSVYWYQQALGLGLQFLLWYDEGEERNRGNFPPRFSGRQFPNYSSELNVNALELEDSALYLCASRASGRENEQFFGPGTRLTVL.

The chain uses TRBV2 and TRBJ2-5; TRBD2 agrees at 8 bases. The CDR3 spans 14 residues. Trimming at V came to 6 bases and at J to 6 bases, leaving 9 bases not matched to a gene. The germline V gene has CDR1 SNHLY and CDR2 FYNNEI. The CDR3 DNA reads as TGTGCCAGCAGGAGCGTGGCGGGAGGTCAGACCCAGTACTTC. It specifies CASRSVAGGQTQYF.

This chain uses TRBV6-6 with TRBJ1-5; D unresolved. The CDR3 extends over 12 amino acids. V shed 0 bases and J shed 7 bases, with 4 bases lying between them. The germline gives CDR1 MNHNY, CDR2 SVGAGI (reference sequence). The CDR3 bases are TGTGCCAGCAGTTACTCGGGGCAGCCCCAGCATTTT. Its protein product is CASSYSGQPQHF.

This chain links TRBV19 with TRBJ1-1; D call uncertain. Trimming removed 9 bases at V and 3 bases at J, with 11 bases between. The CDR3 extends over 12 amino acids. Germline CDR1 LNHDA, CDR2 SQIVND (reference sequence). CDR3 residues: CASAGTDTEAFF. CDR3 coding DNA: TGTGCCAGCGCAGGTACCGACACTGAAGCTTTCTTT.

The chain has TRBV6-1 and TRBJ1-2; no clear D. Germline V gene sequence: CDR1 MNHNS, CDR2 SASEGT. The CDR3 runs to 14 residues. Trimming left V 5 bases short and J 4 bases short, with 14 bases between. The CDR3 DNA sequence: TGTGCCAGCAGTAGACCCCAAGGAGGCTATGGCTACACCTTC. It is translated as CASSRPQGGYGYTF.